The clone carrying this T cell receptor beta chain was seen at least ten times. Its cognate antigen is unknown. This entry comes from a study of T cells after yellow fever vaccination. Study background: Any fraction with a low cell number was prepared using SMART-Seq v4 Ultra Low Input.

The CDR3 has 14 residues. V was shortened by 2 bases and J by 7 bases, with 9 bases between the two germline ends. By 5'RACE template switching, TCR cDNA was produced, with a universal primer site and UMIs added in the process. TCRdb reprocessed the 5' RACE reads via MiXCR and lists one record per CDR3 protein. This table holds 300,000 to 350,000 distinct CDR3 sequences, around 4.5% found once. General study points: Most primary-vaccination clones reappeared after the booster (approximately 97% CD4, approximately 88% CD8). Repertoires obtained by FACS sorting could include abundant clonotypes that entered as contaminants from the bulk population.

The chain combines TRBV12-3 or TRBV12-4 with TRBJ1-6; no firm D call. The source is a man aged 18 to 29 who received the YFV17D yellow fever vaccine. Specimen: PBMCs, collected 15 days after the yellow fever booster vaccination. DNA for the CDR3: TGTGCCAGCAGTTTAAACGGCAGGAATTCACCCCTCCACTTT. The encoded protein is CASSLNGRNSPLHF.